The rows below give T cell receptor beta chains drawn from one sample of a study of OX40 agonist ivuxolimab in advanced cancers. Clones were sequenced by immunoSEQ multiplex PCR, and TCRdb holds only the in-frame ones, with some missing. Of tens of thousands of clones listed, roughly 90% are singletons. This sample comprised CD4+ or CD8+ T cells sorted from blood, obtained in a trial of the OX40 agonist ivuxolimab. The receptors here all came from an adult with an advanced solid tumor such as melanoma, head and neck, liver or kidney cancer. Both conserved end residues are part of each CDR3. Each record gives: J gene, D gene, V gene, clone size, CDR3 DNA, CDR3 protein. A D gene is named only where the DNA matches it firmly. Size tells how often a clone was seen (once, few, many) or the class of an expanded clone, and some rows leave it out.

j_call: TRBJ1-3; d_call: NA; v_call: TRBV9; clone_size: few; cdr3_nt: TGTGCCAGCAGCGTAGAGGCCTGGAGGGGCGGAATTGGAAACACCATATATTTT; cdr3_aa: CASSVEAWRGGIGNTIYF
j_call: TRBJ2-2; d_call: NA; v_call: TRBV6-6; clone_size: NA; cdr3_nt: TGTGCCAGTAGGGCGGGAAGTTCAGTTGGGGAGCTGTTTTTT; cdr3_aa: CASRAGSSVGELFF
j_call: TRBJ1-4; d_call: TRBD1; v_call: TRBV6-5; clone_size: NA; cdr3_nt: TGTGCCAGCAGTTTGGTTACAGGGGGCTACGGAAAACTGTTTTTT; cdr3_aa: CASSLVTGGYGKLFF
j_call: TRBJ2-5; d_call: TRBD2; v_call: TRBV19; clone_size: NA; cdr3_nt: TGTGCCAGTAGCCGGGGACTAGCGGGACAAGAGACCCAGTACTTC; cdr3_aa: CASSRGLAGQETQYF
j_call: TRBJ1-5; d_call: NA; v_call: TRBV21-1; clone_size: NA; cdr3_nt: TGTGCCAGCAGCACTAATAGCAGGGCCATCCAGCCCCAGCATTTT; cdr3_aa: CASSTNSRAIQPQHF
j_call: TRBJ2-2; d_call: NA; v_call: TRBV28; clone_size: NA; cdr3_nt: TGTGCCAGCAGTTCCCCCCCCGCTGGCGCCGGGGAGCTGTTTTTT; cdr3_aa: CASSSPPAGAGELFF
j_call: TRBJ2-1; d_call: NA; v_call: TRBV14; clone_size: NA; cdr3_nt: TGTGCCAGCAGCCAACAGAGTTTCTACTCCTACAATGAGCAGTTCTTC; cdr3_aa: CASSQQSFYSYNEQFF
j_call: TRBJ2-6; d_call: NA; v_call: TRBV28; clone_size: NA; cdr3_nt: TGTGCCAGCAGTTGGAACTCTGGGGCCAACGTCCTGACTTTC; cdr3_aa: CASSWNSGANVLTF
j_call: TRBJ2-3; d_call: NA; v_call: TRBV6-6; clone_size: NA; cdr3_nt: TGTGCCAGCACAAGGGAGGTTTGGGATACGCAGTATTTT; cdr3_aa: CASTREVWDTQYF
j_call: TRBJ2-3; d_call: TRBD2; v_call: TRBV5-4; clone_size: NA; cdr3_nt: TGTGCCAGCAGCCAAGATTCCGCGGTCTGGACTAGCGGAAAAGATACGCAGTATTTT; cdr3_aa: CASSQDSAVWTSGKDTQYF
j_call: TRBJ1-2; d_call: NA; v_call: TRBV10-3; clone_size: NA; cdr3_nt: TGTGCCATCAGTGAGTCACAGCTCTATGGCTACACCTTC; cdr3_aa: CAISESQLYGYTF
j_call: TRBJ2-7; d_call: TRBD2; v_call: TRBV7-2; clone_size: NA; cdr3_nt: TGTGCCAGCAGCCAGATCTTAGCGGGGAGCTACGAGCAGTACTTC; cdr3_aa: CASSQILAGSYEQYF
j_call: TRBJ2-7; d_call: NA; v_call: TRBV30; clone_size: NA; cdr3_nt: TGTGCCTGGGGCGGGATCGTAGGCGAGCAGTACTTC; cdr3_aa: CAWGGIVGEQYF
j_call: TRBJ2-7; d_call: TRBD2; v_call: TRBV2; clone_size: NA; cdr3_nt: TGTGCCAGCAGAAGACTAGCGGGTACCGACGAGCAGTACTTC; cdr3_aa: CASRRLAGTDEQYF
j_call: TRBJ1-1; d_call: NA; v_call: TRBV29-1; clone_size: NA; cdr3_nt: TGCAGCGTTAGGGCCGATTTAAACACTGAAGCTTTCTTT; cdr3_aa: CSVRADLNTEAFF
j_call: TRBJ2-7; d_call: NA; v_call: TRBV28; clone_size: NA; cdr3_nt: TGTGCCAGCAGCTTCCCCCTCGGGGTGTCATACGAGCAGTACTTC; cdr3_aa: CASSFPLGVSYEQYF
j_call: TRBJ1-5; d_call: NA; v_call: TRBV28; clone_size: NA; cdr3_nt: TGTGCCAGCAGTTTCGGGACAATAAGCCAGCCCCAGCATTTT; cdr3_aa: CASSFGTISQPQHF
j_call: TRBJ1-2; d_call: NA; v_call: TRBV18; clone_size: NA; cdr3_nt: TGTGCCAGCTCACCACTCTTCCAGGGGTTCGGGGATGGCTACACCTTC; cdr3_aa: CASSPLFQGFGDGYTF
j_call: TRBJ2-1; d_call: TRBD1; v_call: TRBV11-2; clone_size: NA; cdr3_nt: TGTGCCAGCAGCCCCGTGGACAGGGTTAACAATGAGCAGTTCTTC; cdr3_aa: CASSPVDRVNNEQFF
j_call: TRBJ1-4; d_call: TRBD1; v_call: TRBV7-6; clone_size: NA; cdr3_nt: TGTGCCAGCCAGGACAGGGGTCTGGGAGGAGAAAAACTGTTTTTT; cdr3_aa: CASQDRGLGGEKLFF
j_call: TRBJ2-1; d_call: NA; v_call: TRBV20-1; clone_size: NA; cdr3_nt: TGCAGTGCCGGGGGTCTCAATGAGCAGTTCTTC; cdr3_aa: CSAGGLNEQFF
j_call: TRBJ1-1; d_call: NA; v_call: TRBV7-6; clone_size: NA; cdr3_nt: TGTGCCAGCAGCTCTGAAGGGGGGGTGATGAACACTGAAGCTTTCTTT; cdr3_aa: CASSSEGGVMNTEAFF
j_call: TRBJ2-7; d_call: TRBD1; v_call: TRBV6-5; clone_size: NA; cdr3_nt: TGTGCCAGCAGCCGGGACAGCTACGAGCAGTACTTC; cdr3_aa: CASSRDSYEQYF
j_call: TRBJ2-5; d_call: NA; v_call: TRBV6-5; clone_size: NA; cdr3_nt: TGTGCCAGCAGTTACGGTGTTGGCGGGGAACAAGAGACCCAGTACTTC; cdr3_aa: CASSYGVGGEQETQYF
j_call: TRBJ1-1; d_call: NA; v_call: TRBV7-6; clone_size: NA; cdr3_nt: TGTGCCAGCAGCTTAGGAGCAGACGGAACTGAAGCTTTCTTT; cdr3_aa: CASSLGADGTEAFF
j_call: TRBJ2-7; d_call: NA; v_call: TRBV11-3; clone_size: NA; cdr3_nt: TGTGCCAGCAGCAGTAGGACGGAGACGGGTGCTTTGGTACGCTACGAGCAGTACTTC; cdr3_aa: CASSSRTETGALVRYEQYF
j_call: TRBJ1-2; d_call: NA; v_call: TRBV6-5; clone_size: NA; cdr3_nt: TGTGCCAGCACCCCCGAGATCGGAACGTATGGCTACACCTTC; cdr3_aa: CASTPEIGTYGYTF
j_call: TRBJ1-5; d_call: TRBD1; v_call: TRBV5-4; clone_size: NA; cdr3_nt: TGTGCCAGCAGCTTGGGGACAGGGGGCAGTCAGCCCCAGCATTTT; cdr3_aa: CASSLGTGGSQPQHF
j_call: TRBJ1-2; d_call: TRBD1; v_call: TRBV5-1; clone_size: NA; cdr3_nt: TGCGCCAGCAGCGTAGGGACAGGGGGGATCAACCATGGCTACACCTTC; cdr3_aa: CASSVGTGGINHGYTF
j_call: TRBJ1-1; d_call: TRBD1; v_call: TRBV5-6; clone_size: NA; cdr3_nt: TGTGCCAGCAACGACAGGGGGCTTTTAGCTGAAGCTTTCTTT; cdr3_aa: CASNDRGLLAEAFF
j_call: TRBJ2-2; d_call: NA; v_call: TRBV6-1; clone_size: NA; cdr3_nt: TGTGCCAGCAGTGAAACGGGCACCGGGGAGCTGTTTTTT; cdr3_aa: CASSETGTGELFF
j_call: TRBJ2-7; d_call: NA; v_call: TRBV6-6; clone_size: NA; cdr3_nt: TGTGCCAGCAGTTACTCCCAGTCCGAGCAGTACTTC; cdr3_aa: CASSYSQSEQYF
j_call: TRBJ2-7; d_call: TRBD1; v_call: TRBV5-1; clone_size: NA; cdr3_nt: TGCGCCAGCAGCTACCGGGACAGCTACGAGCAGTACTTC; cdr3_aa: CASSYRDSYEQYF
j_call: TRBJ1-5; d_call: NA; v_call: TRBV6-5; clone_size: NA; cdr3_nt: TGTGCCAGTTTTACAGAATATAGCAATCAGCCCCAGCATTTT; cdr3_aa: CASFTEYSNQPQHF
j_call: TRBJ2-2; d_call: NA; v_call: TRBV2; clone_size: NA; cdr3_nt: TGTGCCAGCAGTGATTATTTGGTCGACACCGGGGAGCTGTTTTTT; cdr3_aa: CASSDYLVDTGELFF
j_call: TRBJ2-3; d_call: NA; v_call: TRBV19; clone_size: NA; cdr3_nt: TGTGCCAGTAGTCCCGAATATGGAAGAGTCAAGGCAGATACGCAGTATTTT; cdr3_aa: CASSPEYGRVKADTQYF